This T cell receptor beta chain is from a study of metastatic and nonmetastatic thyroid tumors. For the study at large: Repertoire comparison spanned blood and tumor or nodule tissue of malignant and benign thyroid patients. Study-level points and caveats: Relative to benign nodules, malignant thyroid tumors were reportedly characterized by significantly elevated TCR beta diversity in blood and tumor.

CDR1 KGHSH and CDR2 LQKENI come from the germline V gene. CDR3 length equals 14 residues. Patients underwent thyroid surgery, and none had received any treatment before it. This clone was detected only a few times. Its matching antigen is unknown. A much more abundant neighbour one base away suggests this may be a read error. Through MiXCR, TCRdb re-clonotyped the PCR reads. The sample lists about 59,000 clones; around 15% were seen once. The chain uses TRBV18 and TRBJ2-7, with no clear D. This TCR derives from a male donor with papillary thyroid cancer or a benign thyroid nodule (not recorded which). Some clones in this sample may be carry-over from other donors' samples. The sample was blood. CDR3 sequence (DNA): TGTGCCAGCTCACCAGCGGTGAGCTCCTACGAGCAGTGCTTC. It encodes CASSPAVSSYEQCF.